This T cell receptor beta chain stems from a study of T cell responses to AZD1222 COVID-19 vaccine. Study results and caveats: Spike as a whole was targeted by vaccine-associated CD4 TCRs, dominant at 160-218 and 743-854. The donor group comprised mostly white British people and more females; the analysis possibly underestimated clonal diversity. The study sampled repertoires only after the peak T cell response.

Generated by immunoSEQ multiplex PCR, the TCRdb table keeps only in-frame clones and is missing some. The table shows over 85,000 clones, with approximately 89% occurring only once. This CDR3 has 13 amino acids. Germline CDR1 reads MNHEY; CDR2 reads SMNVEV (reference sequence). Unmatched junction bases numbered 6, after V lost 6 bases and J lost 5 bases. Concerning this clone itself: Its antigen is unidentified.

Second-dose recipients at about 4 or about 12 weeks were treated as one pooled group. The origin of this receptor is an adult who received the AZD1222 COVID-19 vaccine. The rearrangement links TRBV27 to TRBJ2-5, with TRBD2 matching over 7 bases. The sequencing used peripheral blood, collected 28 days after the second AZD1222 dose. The CDR3 loop is CASRGGVGETQYF. In DNA, the CDR3 is TGTGCCAGCAGGGGGGGGGTAGGTGAGACCCAGTACTTC.